These 10 T cell receptor beta chains originate from one sample sequenced in a study of siplizumab effects on memory and regulatory T cells. The assay was immunoSEQ multiplex PCR, and TCRdb's table has in-frame clones only and misses some. The sample lists about 97,000 clones; about nine tenths were seen once. Sequencing was done on a sample of non-Treg CD4+ T cells sorted from blood. The receptor set was obtained from a human donor in good health.

CDR3 residues: CASSIGPTDYGYTF. The CDR3 DNA reads TGTGCCAGTAGTATCGGGCCTACGGACTATGGCTACACCTTC. The chain employs TRBV19 and TRBJ1-2, with D hard to call. The CDR3 is 14 amino acids. CDR1 and CDR2 (germline): LNHDA, SQIVND (reference sequence). V gave up 3 bases and J gave up 3 bases, with 11 bases separating them.

The chain couples TRBV7-8 to TRBJ2-3; maybe TRBD2 (6 bases). Germline V gives CDR1 SGHVS, CDR2 FQNEAQ. The V end was cut by 2 bases, the J end by 1 base, with 16 bases between. This CDR3 is built from 17 residues. The CDR3, as DNA: TGTGCCAGCAGCTTACCTAGGAGGGCCGTTGGCACAGATACGCAGTATTTT. It yields the protein CASSLPRRAVGTDTQYF.

This clone was recorded only once. Within the sample, other DNA sequences also encode this same CDR3. V is TRBV7-2 and J is TRBJ2-7, with no clear D. The germline V gene encodes CDR1 SGHTA and CDR2 FQGNSA. This CDR3 is 12 amino acids long. V was cut by 1 base and J by 3 bases, with 4 bases left in between. This chain's CDR3 is CASSLVGYEQYF. Written as DNA, the CDR3 is TGTGCCAGCAGCTTAGTAGGCTACGAGCAGTACTTC.

The chain is built from TRBV4-1 and TRBJ2-2; 8 positions agree with TRBD1. CDR1 and CDR2 from the germline V gene are MGHRA and YSYEKL. Germline trimming cut 1 base from V and 4 bases from J; bases unmatched to any gene: 5. The CDR3 extends over 16 amino acids. CDR3 in amino acids: CASSQVRGLGTGELFF. In DNA form, the CDR3 reads TGCGCCAGCAGCCAAGTCAGGGGGCTGGGCACCGGGGAGCTGTTTTTT.

This chain joins TRBV7-2 and TRBJ1-5; D is unclear. The CDR3 has 14 residues. V was clipped by 1 base and J by 8 bases, with 12 bases between them. Per the germline V gene, CDR1 is SGHTA and CDR2 is FQGNSA. This CDR3 is CASSLGRVQKPQHF. The CDR3 nucleotides are TGTGCCAGCAGCTTAGGGAGGGTACAGAAGCCCCAGCATTTT.

The V gene is TRBV5-1, the J gene TRBJ1-3, with a tentative D call TRBD1 (6 bases). V was pared by 3 bases and J by 0 bases, with 10 bases between. This CDR3 is built from 15 residues. Germline CDR1 reads SGHRS; CDR2 reads YFSETQ. CDR3 coding DNA: TGCGCCAGCAGCTCCGGGACATCCTCTGGAAACACCATATATTTT. Residues: CASSSGTSSGNTIYF.

The V call is TRBV18, the J call TRBJ2-1; D is uncertain. CDR1 and CDR2 (germline): KGHSH, LQKENI. The V and J ends lost 4 bases and 4 bases respectively, with 11 bases between them. The CDR3 has 14 amino acids. CDR3: CASSLQESYNEQFF. CDR3 in DNA: TGTGCCAGCTCACTTCAGGAATCATACAATGAGCAGTTCTTC.

The V gene is TRBV6-5, the J gene TRBJ2-7, with 7 bases aligning to TRBD1. J lost 7 bases, V lost 7 bases, and 13 bases had no gene match. This CDR3 has 14 amino acids. Per germline, CDR1 MNHEY and CDR2 SVGAGI. As DNA, the CDR3 is TGTGCCAGCACTCCGGCAGGGGGTATTGGGGAGCAGTACTTC. As protein: CASTPAGGIGEQYF.

This chain links TRBV7-9 with TRBJ1-6; 11 bases match TRBD1. The V segment lost 1 base and the J segment 9 bases; nucleotides outside the gene matches: 2. Per the germline V gene, CDR1 is SEHNR and CDR2 is FQNEAQ (reference sequence). This CDR3 region has 15 residues. CDR3 amino acids: CASSLDGTGGSPLHF. The CDR3 DNA sequence: TGTGCCAGCAGCTTAGACGGGACAGGGGGTTCACCCCTCCACTTT.

The rearrangement links TRBV5-1 to TRBJ1-1; D not resolved. CDR1 is SGHRS and CDR2 is YFSETQ in the germline V gene. Trimming cost V 5 bases and J 1 base, with 9 bases left between them. The CDR3 is 13 amino acids. CDR3 sequence: CASSSIRNTEAFF. The CDR3 DNA follows: TGCGCCAGCAGTTCTATACGGAACACTGAAGCTTTCTTT.